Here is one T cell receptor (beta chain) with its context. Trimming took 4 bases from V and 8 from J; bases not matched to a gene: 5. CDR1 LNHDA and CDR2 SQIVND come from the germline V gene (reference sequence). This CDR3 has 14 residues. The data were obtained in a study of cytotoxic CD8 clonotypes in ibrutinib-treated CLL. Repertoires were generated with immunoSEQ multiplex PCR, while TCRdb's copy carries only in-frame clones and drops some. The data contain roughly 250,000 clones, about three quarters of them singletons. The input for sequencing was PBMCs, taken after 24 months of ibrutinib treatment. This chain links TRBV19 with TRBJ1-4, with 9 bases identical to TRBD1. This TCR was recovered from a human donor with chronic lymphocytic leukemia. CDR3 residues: CASSTTGGLEKLFF. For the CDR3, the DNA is TGTGCCAGTAGTACGACAGGGGGTCTCGAAAAACTGTTTTTT.